This entry lists 5 T cell receptor beta chains sequenced from one sample in a study of control samples from healthy donors and cancer patients. TCRdb's table, derived via immunoSEQ multiplex PCR, lists solely in-frame clones and lacks some. The sample lists about 89,000 clones, approximately 89% occurring once. The sample was blood. These receptor sequences come from a man under 40 in good health.

This clone appeared a few times. The chain employs TRBV4-1 and TRBJ2-7, with D uncertain. Trimming took off 1 base at V and 5 bases at J, with 12 bases between the two ends. There are 14 residues in the CDR3. CDR1 and CDR2 from the germline V gene are MGHRA and YSYEKL. The CDR3 region has the DNA TGCGCCAGCAGCCAAGGCCCTAGGAGCCACGAGCAGTACTTC. It translates to CASSQGPRSHEQYF.

This chain joins TRBV9 and TRBJ2-5; 9 bases are shared with TRBD1. Germline V gene sequence: CDR1 SGDLS, CDR2 YYNGEE. J lost 2 bases, V lost 0 bases, and 2 bases had no gene match. This CDR3 has 15 residues. For the CDR3, the DNA is TGTGCCAGCAGCGTAGGGGACAGGGCTCAAGAGACCCAGTACTTC. This translates into CASSVGDRAQETQYF.

Points on this clone: Other DNA sequences from this sample encode an identical CDR3 as well. The genes are TRBV18 and TRBJ1-2; D not certain. Germline V lookup: CDR1 KGHSH, CDR2 LQKENI. Between the trimmed V and J ends, which lost 3 bases and 0 bases, there was a span of 8 bases. The CDR3 is 14 amino acids. The CDR3 sequence: CASSPPHANYGYTF. As DNA, the CDR3 is TGTGCCAGCTCACCGCCGCACGCTAACTATGGCTACACCTTC.

This rearrangement joins TRBV28 to TRBJ2-3; 12 bases agree with TRBD2. CDR1 is MDHEN and CDR2 is SYDVKM in the germline V gene. CDR3 length: 15 residues. The J segment lost 2 bases and the V segment lost 10 bases, leaving 7 bases of the junction unmatched. CDR3 coding DNA: TGTGCCATCTCTAGCGGGGGGGTTTCCACAGATACGCAGTATTTT. Translation gives CAISSGGVSTDTQYF.

The V gene is TRBV19, the J gene TRBJ1-1; the match to TRBD1 covers 7 bases. Germline CDR1 LNHDA, CDR2 SQIVND (reference sequence). The CDR3 consists of 14 residues. The V and J ends lost 6 bases and 5 bases, in that order; junction bases with no gene match: 9. The DNA for the CDR3 is TGTGCCAGTAGAAAAGACAGGGTTGGAACTGAAGCTTTCTTT. As protein: CASRKDRVGTEAFF.